Listed below are T cell receptor beta chains from one sample, sequenced in a study of T cell responses to AZD1222 COVID-19 vaccine. Assay: immunoSEQ multiplex PCR; the TCRdb copy retains only in-frame clones and omits some. Altogether 180,000 or so clones are present, approximately 90% being singletons, with the ten largest covering 1% to 1.5%. The sequenced sample was peripheral blood, obtained 28 days after the second AZD1222 dose. These TCRs come from an adult who received the AZD1222 COVID-19 vaccine. The CDR3 runs from the conserved cysteine through the conserved F or W. D genes are given only for firm matches. Only some rows state a clone size, as once, few, many or a class for expanded clones.

CDR3 | DNA | V | size | D | J
CASSLGDGYSNQPQHF | TGTGCCAGCAGCTTAGGCGACGGCTATAGCAATCAGCCCCAGCATTTT | TRBV11-2 | NA | NA | TRBJ1-5
CASSGDRLNTEAFF | TGTGCCAGCAGCGGGGACAGGCTCAACACTGAAGCTTTCTTT | TRBV5-5 | NA | TRBD1 | TRBJ1-1
CASSQAGEGREQFF | TGTGCCAGCAGCCAAGCCGGGGAGGGGCGAGAGCAGTTCTTC | TRBV3-1/TRBV3-2 | NA | TRBD2 | TRBJ2-1
CASSRQGTGELFF | TGTGCCAGCAGCCGACAGGGCACCGGGGAGCTGTTTTTT | TRBV16 | NA | TRBD1 | TRBJ2-2
CASRGEGNTEAFF | TGTGCCAGCAGAGGGGAAGGGAACACTGAAGCTTTCTTT | TRBV2 | NA | NA | TRBJ1-1
CASIEGRYTEAFF | TGTGCCAGCATTGAGGGGCGGTACACTGAAGCTTTCTTT | TRBV2 | NA | NA | TRBJ1-1
CASSLVVGSADTQYF | TGCGCCAGCAGCTTGGTGGTCGGGAGCGCAGATACGCAGTATTTT | TRBV5-1 | NA | NA | TRBJ2-3
CASSVREGYNEQFF | TGTGCCAGCAGCGTAAGAGAAGGGTACAATGAGCAGTTCTTC | TRBV7-8 | NA | NA | TRBJ2-1
CASSLAGDRGGAEAFF | TGCGCCAGCAGCTTGGCCGGGGACAGGGGAGGCGCTGAAGCTTTCTTT | TRBV5-1 | NA | TRBD1 | TRBJ1-1
CATSKGQDEAFF | TGTGCCACCAGCAAGGGGCAGGATGAAGCTTTCTTT | TRBV15 | NA | NA | TRBJ1-1
CATVLSGMGSAEQFF | TGTGCCACCGTACTTAGCGGGATGGGGAGTGCTGAGCAGTTCTTC | TRBV27 | NA | TRBD2 | TRBJ2-1
CASSYGGGGSYNEQFF | TGTGCCAGCAGTTACGGGGGCGGAGGTAGTTACAATGAGCAGTTCTTC | TRBV6-2/TRBV6-3 | NA | NA | TRBJ2-1
CSATEGGEQYF | TGCAGTGCTACAGAAGGGGGCGAGCAGTACTTC | TRBV20-1 | NA | NA | TRBJ2-7
CASSYRESDNSPLHF | TGTGCCAGTAGTTACAGGGAGTCGGATAATTCACCCCTCCACTTT | TRBV19 | NA | NA | TRBJ1-6
CASSWGQVEGRDTGELFF | TGCGCCAGCAGCTGGGGACAGGTCGAGGGTCGGGACACCGGGGAGCTGTTTTTT | TRBV5-1 | once | TRBD1 | TRBJ2-2
CASSQGRRDQPQHF | TGTGCCAGCAGCCAAGGTCGCAGGGATCAGCCCCAGCATTTT | TRBV3-1/TRBV3-2 | NA | NA | TRBJ1-5
CAINADTGELFF | TGTGCCATCAACGCGGACACCGGGGAGCTGTTTTTT | TRBV12-3/TRBV12-4 | NA | NA | TRBJ2-2
CASSLASLNPLRGANVLTF | TGTGCCAGCAGCTTGGCTTCACTTAATCCCTTGCGAGGGGCCAACGTCCTGACTTTC | TRBV5-6 | NA | NA | TRBJ2-6
CASSLVGGIVTDTQYF | TGTGCCAGCAGCTTAGTCGGCGGGATAGTTACAGATACGCAGTATTTT | TRBV7-8 | NA | NA | TRBJ2-3
CACGGLTNYGYTF | TGTGCCTGCGGGGGGTTGACTAACTATGGCTACACCTTC | TRBV30 | NA | NA | TRBJ1-2
CAWRDSGVRQFF | TGTGCCTGGAGGGACAGTGGCGTCCGGCAGTTCTTC | TRBV30 | NA | NA | TRBJ2-1
CASSLDWGTSGIGGEQFF | TGTGCCAGCAGCTTAGATTGGGGGACTAGCGGGATTGGAGGTGAGCAGTTCTTC | TRBV11-2 | once | TRBD2 | TRBJ2-1
CASSQEKAGSEAFF | TGCGCCAGCAGCCAAGAGAAGGCGGGGTCTGAAGCTTTCTTT | TRBV4-3 | NA | NA | TRBJ1-1
CASSELRLAGDYEQYF | TGTGCCAGCAGTGAACTTAGGCTAGCGGGGGACTACGAGCAGTACTTC | TRBV6-1 | NA | TRBD2 | TRBJ2-7
CASSRAGTRSSYEQYF | TGTGCCAGCAGCCGCGCCGGGACGAGGAGCTCCTACGAGCAGTACTTC | TRBV5-4 | NA | NA | TRBJ2-7
CATSEGGNYGYTF | TGTGCCACCAGTGAAGGGGGGAACTATGGCTACACCTTC | TRBV24-1 | NA | NA | TRBJ1-2
CASSRTQGGTEAFF | TGCGCCAGCAGCAGAACGCAGGGCGGGACTGAAGCTTTCTTT | TRBV5-1 | NA | NA | TRBJ1-1